Shown below are 30 T cell receptor beta chains from a single sample sequenced in a study of blood T cell repertoires in COVID-19. The repertoire was sequenced with immunoSEQ multiplex PCR; TCRdb's copy has only in-frame clones and lacks some. Here the sample spans roughly 200,000 clones, around 80% being singletons. The sequenced sample was peripheral blood. Receptors originate from a woman of 80 years or more with active or convalescent COVID-19.

This clone was picked up a small number of times. DNA for the CDR3: TGTGCCAGCAGTTATGGGCTTCGAGTTAATCAGCCCCAGCATTTT. Protein product: CASSYGLRVNQPQHF. The rearrangement joins TRBV6-2 or TRBV6-3 to TRBJ1-5; D is unclear. The CDR3 length is 15 residues. Looked up from germline, CDR1 is MNHEY and CDR2 is SVGEGT. V lost 3 bases to trimming and J lost 4 bases, with 13 bases between them.

In nucleotides, the CDR3 is TGTGCCACCAGGGAACCGGGACAGGGTTCTGGCTACACCTTC. This translates into CATREPGQGSGYTF. The V call is TRBV24-1, the J call TRBJ1-2; 9 nucleotides match TRBD1. Germline trimming cut 7 bases from V and 7 bases from J; bases unmatched to any gene: 9. This CDR3 region has 14 residues. CDR1 KGHDR and CDR2 SFDVKD come from the germline V gene.

The chain links TRBV29-1 to TRBJ1-1; TRBD1 agrees at 7 bases. CDR3 length: 14 residues. Germline V gene data show CDR1 as SQVTM and CDR2 as ANQGSEA. CDR3 coding DNA: TGCAGTGGGGGAGAGGGACAGACGAACACTGAAGCTTTCTTT. This codes for CSGGEGQTNTEAFF.

This rearrangement joins TRBV12-3 or TRBV12-4 to TRBJ2-5; the D is unclear. V lost 2 bases, J lost 5 bases, and 9 bases lay in between. The CDR3 runs 13 residues. For the CDR3, the DNA is TGTGCCAGCAGTTTATGGCTTTTGGAGACCCAGTACTTC. Its translation: CASSLWLLETQYF.

This sequence joins TRBV11-1 and TRBJ1-1; possibly TRBD1 for D (6 bases). The ends were cut back, 3 bases at V and 5 bases at J, with 13 bases in the middle. Germline V gene data show CDR1 as SGHAT and CDR2 as FQDESV (reference sequence). There are 14 residues in the CDR3. The CDR3 DNA sequence: TGTGCCAGCAGCTTCGTTATCCAGGGGACTGAAGCTTTCTTT. It is translated as CASSFVIQGTEAFF.

This clone turned up a few times. This sequence joins TRBV5-1 and TRBJ2-1, with TRBD1 identical over 9 bases. CDR1 is SGHRS, CDR2 YFSETQ, per germline. The V gene end was trimmed by 3 bases and the J gene end by 3 bases; junction bases not matched to a gene: 7. CDR3 length equals 16 residues. CDR3: CASSSTGTGHYNEQFF. CDR3 nucleotides: TGCGCCAGCAGCTCAACCGGGACAGGGCACTACAATGAGCAGTTCTTC.

The chain carries TRBV12-3 or TRBV12-4 and TRBJ1-6; possible D gene TRBD1, 5 bases. This CDR3 spans 12 amino acids. The ends were cut back, 6 bases at V and 15 bases at J, with 15 bases in the middle. The CDR3 DNA sequence: TGTGCCAGCAGACAGAGTAGGGGAGGCCTCCACTTT. It codes for CASRQSRGGLHF.

The DNA for the CDR3 is TGCGCCAGCAGCCAAGAAGGAACGGGGGGCGGCTACTACAATGAGCAGTTCTTC. Translation: CASSQEGTGGGYYNEQFF. The chain links TRBV4-3 to TRBJ2-1; TRBD2 might be the D (7 bases). The germline CDR1 and CDR2 sequences are LGHNA and YSLEER. The CDR3 contains 18 residues. Trimming took off 0 bases at V and 3 bases at J, with 18 bases between the two ends.

The chain combines TRBV3-1 (or the pseudogene TRBV3-2) with TRBJ2-3; no firm D call. In germline, CDR1 is LGHDT, CDR2 YNNKEL (reference sequence). V lost 1 base and J lost 3, with 11 bases in between. The CDR3 covers 15 residues. This chain's CDR3 is CASSQGLSRTDTQYF. The CDR3, as DNA: TGTGCCAGCAGCCAAGGTCTTTCGCGGACAGATACGCAGTATTTT.

The chain has TRBV19 and TRBJ2-5; 8 bases match TRBD1. Trimming removed 5 bases from V and 2 bases from J; junction bases left unmatched: 4. The CDR3 has 14 amino acids. Germline CDR1 is LNHDA and CDR2 is SQIVND (reference sequence). Written as DNA, the CDR3 is TGTGCCAGTAGTGTACACAGGGGGCAAGAGACCCAGTACTTC. This translates into CASSVHRGQETQYF.

The chain recombines TRBV5-4 with TRBJ2-5, with TRBD2 matching 9 bases. V shed 4 bases and J 3 bases; nucleotides not matched to a gene: 7. Germline CDR1 is SGHNT and CDR2 is YYREEE (reference sequence). This CDR3 is 15 amino acids long. This chain's CDR3 is CASSTRERGEETQYF. In DNA form, the CDR3 reads TGTGCCAGCAGCACCCGTGAGCGGGGGGAAGAGACCCAGTACTTC.

In DNA, the CDR3 is TGTGCCAGCAGCGCCACGGGGGCTGGGGCCAACGTCCTGACTTTC. Protein product: CASSATGAGANVLTF. The chain carries TRBV9 and TRBJ2-6; D is possibly TRBD2 (6 bases). V was trimmed by 3 bases and J by 2 bases, leaving 9 bases between them. CDR1 and CDR2 (germline): SGDLS, YYNGEE. This CDR3 spans 15 amino acids. Drawing the rest from reference TRBV9 and TRBJ2-6, the complete variable domain is DSGVTQTPKHLITATGQRVTLRCSPRSGDLSVYWYQQSLDQGLQFLIQYYNGEERAKGNILERFSAQQFPDLHSELNLSSLELGDSALYFCASSATGAGANVLTFGAGSRLTVL.

The genes are TRBV6-5 and TRBJ2-5; 9 bases fit TRBD2. The CDR3 is made up of 14 amino acids. The germline V gene encodes CDR1 MNHEY and CDR2 SVGAGI. V lost 8 bases, J lost 5 bases, and 9 bases stayed unmatched. This chain's CDR3 is CASQASGVRETQYF. CDR3 nucleotides: TGTGCCAGCCAGGCTAGCGGGGTGAGGGAGACCCAGTACTTC.

V is TRBV6-5 and J is TRBJ1-4; D is uncertain. With 7 bases removed from V and 7 bases from J, the gap between germline ends came to 13 bases. This CDR3 has 13 amino acids. Germline V gives CDR1 MNHEY, CDR2 SVGAGI. The CDR3 nucleotides read TGTGCCAGCACGCCGGGGAGTCGTGAAAAACTGTTTTTT. Translating gives CASTPGSREKLFF.

The chain uses TRBV10-2 and TRBJ2-3, with TRBD1 identical over 8 bases. CDR1 is WSHSY and CDR2 is SAAADI in the germline V gene. The CDR3 is made up of 14 amino acids. Losses at the gene ends were 10 bases for V and 5 bases for J; bases not matched to a gene: 11. The CDR3 is CATRGLLDRDTQYF. The CDR3, as DNA: TGCGCCACCAGGGGGCTCCTTGACAGAGATACGCAGTATTTT.

The rearrangement uses TRBV6-1 and TRBJ1-2; D unclear. The V gene lost 4 bases and the J gene lost 6 bases, with 9 bases spanning the gap. Germline V gene sequence: CDR1 MNHNS, CDR2 SASEGT. The length of the CDR3 is 12 residues. CDR3 region: CASSAGWDGYTF. The CDR3 nucleotides read TGTGCCAGCAGTGCAGGCTGGGATGGCTACACCTTC.

The CDR3 spells CASSHALSWADYGYTF. CDR3 nucleotide sequence: TGTGCCAGCAGCCATGCTTTAAGTTGGGCAGACTATGGCTACACCTTC. The chain is built from TRBV3-1 (or the pseudogene TRBV3-2) and TRBJ1-2; no reliable D call. Germline V lookup: CDR1 LGHDT, CDR2 YNNKEL (reference sequence). V lost 3 bases and J lost 3, with 17 bases in between. This CDR3 is built from 16 residues.

The V gene is TRBV4-1, the J gene TRBJ2-3; D is perhaps TRBD1 (5 bases). Germline loops: CDR1 MGHRA, CDR2 YSYEKL. V lost 2 bases and J lost 3, with 6 bases in between. This CDR3 contains 13 residues. CDR3 DNA: TGCGCCAGCAGCCAACCAGGGACAGATACGCAGTATTTT. Translation gives CASSQPGTDTQYF.

The J gene is TRBJ1-3, the V gene TRBV5-1; D is perhaps TRBD1 (5 bases). Trimming cost V 5 bases and J 2 bases, with 17 bases left between them. Germline values: CDR1 SGHRS, CDR2 YFSETQ. CDR3 size: 16 residues. The CDR3 protein is CASRDPSGGAGNTIYF. The DNA of the CDR3 is TGCGCCAGCAGAGACCCCAGCGGAGGGGCTGGAAACACCATATATTTT.

This rearrangement joins TRBV6-1 to TRBJ1-5; D ambiguous. Trimming took 2 bases from V and 4 from J, leaving 9 bases between them. The CDR3 is 14 residues long. CDR1 is MNHNS, CDR2 SASEGT, per germline. CDR3 in DNA: TGTGCCAGCAGTGAAAGTAGCTTTAATCAGCCCCAGCATTTT. Protein: CASSESSFNQPQHF.

The chain links TRBV5-1 to TRBJ2-5; 14 bases fit TRBD2. CDR1 and CDR2 from the germline V gene are SGHRS and YFSETQ. The J segment lost 2 bases and the V segment lost 4 bases, leaving 7 bases of the junction unmatched. This CDR3 is 17 amino acids long. CDR3 protein: CASSRRGTSGRQETQYF. In DNA form, the CDR3 reads TGCGCCAGCAGCCGGCGAGGGACTAGCGGGAGACAAGAGACCCAGTACTTC.

This chain connects TRBV5-6 to TRBJ1-3; D might be TRBD1 (6 bases). This CDR3 comprises 12 residues. The germline CDR1 and CDR2 sequences are SGHDT and YYEEEE. V was shortened by 4 bases and J by 7 bases, with 9 bases between the two germline ends. The chain's CDR3 is CASSTTGNTIYF. CDR3 DNA sequence: TGTGCCAGCAGCACCACAGGGAACACCATATATTTT.

This clone was observed a single time. The gene calls are TRBV28 and TRBJ1-1; the D gene is possibly TRBD1 (6 bases). Germline V gives CDR1 MDHEN, CDR2 SYDVKM. Between the trimmed V and J ends, which lost 8 bases and 1 base, there was a span of 17 bases. The CDR3 is made up of 15 amino acids. CDR3 DNA sequence: TGTGCCAGCGCCAGGGGAGGGGGGCAGAACACTGAAGCTTTCTTT. This gives the protein CASARGGGQNTEAFF.

The chain recombines TRBV3-1 (or the pseudogene TRBV3-2) with TRBJ1-2; 8 nucleotides align to TRBD1. Unmatched junction bases numbered 6, after V lost 2 bases and J lost 7 bases. CDR3 length: 14 amino acids. Germline V gene lookup returns CDR1 LGHDT and CDR2 YNNKEL (reference sequence). The CDR3 sequence is CASSQPDRASGYTF. The CDR3 DNA reads TGTGCCAGCAGCCAACCGGACAGGGCAAGTGGCTACACCTTC.

This clone was seen a single time. V usage is TRBV3-1 (or the pseudogene TRBV3-2) and J usage is TRBJ2-7; 10 bases map to TRBD2. There are 16 residues in the CDR3. V trimming: 5 bases; J trimming: 0 bases; junction bases outside the gene matches: 7. Germline V CDR1 and CDR2: LGHDT, YNNKEL (reference sequence). CDR3: CASSSGTSVHSYEQYF. The CDR3 region has the DNA TGTGCCAGCAGCTCTGGGACTAGCGTTCACTCCTACGAGCAGTACTTC.

This clone appeared once. The chain couples TRBV6-5 to TRBJ2-2; unclear D gene. CDR1 is MNHEY and CDR2 is SVGAGI in the germline V gene. The V end lost 4 bases, the J end lost 5 bases, and 17 bases lay between the germline ends. The CDR3 runs to 16 residues. The CDR3 sequence: CASSSPRFSLTGELFF. The CDR3 DNA follows: TGTGCCAGCAGTTCCCCTCGGTTTAGCTTGACCGGGGAGCTGTTTTTT.

The chain carries TRBV10-3 and TRBJ2-1; D not resolved. CDR3 length: 12 amino acids. V gave up 4 bases and J gave up 5 bases, with 6 bases separating them. Germline V gene sequence: CDR1 ENHRY, CDR2 SYGVKD. In nucleotides, the CDR3 is TGTGCCATCAGTGGGGCAAACAATGAGCAGTTCTTC. Translating it yields CAISGANNEQFF.

CDR3 loop: CASSVTAVWDSPLHF. DNA of the CDR3: TGTGCCAGCAGTGTTACAGCCGTCTGGGATTCACCCCTCCACTTT. V is TRBV2 and J is TRBJ1-6; no firm D call. Germline V CDR1 and CDR2: SNHLY, FYNNEI. Trimming cost V 4 bases and J 8 bases, with 15 bases left between them. This CDR3 has 15 amino acids.

This clone was observed once. V is TRBV7-9 and J is TRBJ1-2; possibly TRBD1 for D (6 bases). The length of the CDR3 is 13 residues. The germline V and J ends were trimmed by 7 bases and 7 bases, with 16 bases remaining between them. Germline CDR1 SEHNR, CDR2 FQNEAQ (reference sequence). DNA for the CDR3: TGTGCCAGCACAAATACAGGGTCTTTTGGCTACACCTTC. Translated, it gives CASTNTGSFGYTF. Variable domain in full (rest from reference TRBV7-9 and TRBJ1-2): DTGVSQNPRHKITKRGQNVTFRCDPISEHNRLYWYRQTLGQGPEFLTYFQNEAQLEKSRLLSDRFSAERPKGSFSTLEIQRTEQGDSAMYLCASTNTGSFGYTFGSGTRLTVV.

The gene calls are TRBV6-5 and TRBJ2-5; TRBD2 aligns across 13 bases. The CDR3 is made up of 15 amino acids. Per the germline V gene, CDR1 is MNHEY and CDR2 is SVGAGI. V dropped 7 bases and J dropped 7; count of bases not matched to a gene: 9. CDR3: CASKDQLAGGSTQYF. In nucleotides, the CDR3 is TGTGCCAGCAAGGACCAACTAGCGGGGGGGTCGACCCAGTACTTC.